This entry lists 10 T cell receptor beta chains sequenced from one sample in a study of monozygotic twins with inflammatory bowel disease. TCRdb re-called the 5' RACE reads; one entry per CDR3 protein, DNA not given. With about 330,000 distinct CDR3 sequences in the sample, the ten largest clones hold 2%. The sequenced sample was blood. All receptors derive from a human donor with ulcerative colitis or Crohn's disease, or a healthy co-twin of an affected twin (not recorded which).

The V and J genes are TRBV6-5 and TRBJ2-1; TCRdb proposes TRBD1, but this gene call is untestable without DNA. The CDR3 is 13 residues long. The germline CDR1 and CDR2 sequences are MNHEY and SVGAGI. The CDR3 loop reads CASSYDRGGEQFF.

The gene calls are TRBV30 and TRBJ2-3; the TRBD1 assignment by TCRdb is unverifiable without DNA. CDR1 and CDR2 (germline): GTSNPN, SVGIG (reference sequence). CDR3 size: 14 residues. CDR3 sequence reads: CAWRDRGSTDTQYF.

The J gene is TRBJ2-2, the V gene TRBV7-6. Germline V gene sequence: CDR1 SGHVS, CDR2 FNYEAQ. The CDR3 extends over 15 amino acids. CDR3: CASSLTWVDTGELFF.

The chain carries TRBV20-1 and TRBJ2-3; the D call of TRBD2 rests on TCRdb alone, since no DNA is present to check it. Germline V gives CDR1 DFQATT, CDR2 SNEGSKA (reference sequence). This CDR3 spans 12 amino acids. The CDR3 reads CSAVAVADTQYF.

This chain connects TRBV20-1 to TRBJ2-1; TCRdb names TRBD1, which stays unverified in the absence of DNA. Germline CDR1 and CDR2: DFQATT and SNEGSKA (reference sequence). The CDR3 totals 14 residues. The chain's CDR3 is CSARRPGYYNEQFF.

The chain employs TRBV7-2 and TRBJ2-2; the D call of TRBD2 rests on TCRdb alone, since no DNA is present to check it. The V gene's germline CDR1 is SGHTA and CDR2 FQGNSA. This CDR3 region has 16 residues. The CDR3 sequence: CASSSKLASNTGELFF.

CDR3 amino acids: CASSLTSGSNEQYF. This chain joins TRBV28 and TRBJ2-7; TCRdb's D gene call, TRBD2, goes unchecked for lack of DNA. CDR3 length: 14 amino acids. The germline CDR1 and CDR2 sequences are MDHEN and SYDVKM.

V and J are TRBV20-1 and TRBJ2-5; with no DNA, the TCRdb D assignment of TRBD1 cannot be verified. Germline CDR1 reads DFQATT; CDR2 reads SNEGSKA (reference sequence). The CDR3 extends over 14 amino acids. The CDR3 is CSAPKTGPQETQYF.

This chain connects TRBV18 to TRBJ2-2; TCRdb names TRBD1, which stays unverified in the absence of DNA. CDR1 and CDR2 (germline): KGHSH, LQKENI. This CDR3 has 16 residues. The chain's CDR3 is CASTYRGGANTGELFF.

V gene TRBV24-1 combines with J gene TRBJ2-1. CDR3 length: 11 amino acids. CDR1 KGHDR and CDR2 SFDVKD come from the germline V gene. This chain's CDR3 is CATSRGNEQFF.